This TCR beta chain was identified during a study of beta chain features in type 1 diabetes. cDNA synthesis used the whole RNA isolate, giving expressed TCRB sequences. Repertoires were generated with immunoSEQ multiplex PCR, while TCRdb's copy carries only in-frame clones and drops some. The sample holds some 220,000 clones, about 11% seen once. The CDR3 covers 15 residues. V lost 3 bases and J 3 bases, leaving 15 bases between the germline ends. CDR1 SGHRS and CDR2 YFSETQ come from the germline V gene. This clone has a handful of counts. Its antigen is undetermined. General study results and limits: At VDJ recombination sites, type 1 diabetes patients had fewer insertions and more deleted nucleotides. People with Type 1 diabetes carried modestly yet significantly shorter TCRB CDR3s in all four CD4+ subsets.

Only one heparinised blood draw was taken per donor, and its volume averaged roughly 120 mL. Sorted populations were all over 95% pure. This sequence joins TRBV5-1 and TRBJ2-5; perhaps D is TRBD1 or TRBD2 (6 bases each). The origin of this receptor is a man aged 18 to 29 in good health. Sequenced input: central memory CD4+ T cells from blood. This CDR3 is CASSWGDTPEETQYF. The CDR3 bases are TGCGCCAGCAGCTGGGGGGACACCCCCGAAGAGACCCAGTACTTC. The full variable domain, completed using reference TRBV5-1 and TRBJ2-5, is KAGVTQTPRYLIKTRGQQVTLSCSPISGHRSVSWYQQTPGQGLQFLFEYFSETQRNKGNFPGRFSGRQFSNSRSEMNVSTLELGDSALYLCASSWGDTPEETQYFGPGTRLLVL.